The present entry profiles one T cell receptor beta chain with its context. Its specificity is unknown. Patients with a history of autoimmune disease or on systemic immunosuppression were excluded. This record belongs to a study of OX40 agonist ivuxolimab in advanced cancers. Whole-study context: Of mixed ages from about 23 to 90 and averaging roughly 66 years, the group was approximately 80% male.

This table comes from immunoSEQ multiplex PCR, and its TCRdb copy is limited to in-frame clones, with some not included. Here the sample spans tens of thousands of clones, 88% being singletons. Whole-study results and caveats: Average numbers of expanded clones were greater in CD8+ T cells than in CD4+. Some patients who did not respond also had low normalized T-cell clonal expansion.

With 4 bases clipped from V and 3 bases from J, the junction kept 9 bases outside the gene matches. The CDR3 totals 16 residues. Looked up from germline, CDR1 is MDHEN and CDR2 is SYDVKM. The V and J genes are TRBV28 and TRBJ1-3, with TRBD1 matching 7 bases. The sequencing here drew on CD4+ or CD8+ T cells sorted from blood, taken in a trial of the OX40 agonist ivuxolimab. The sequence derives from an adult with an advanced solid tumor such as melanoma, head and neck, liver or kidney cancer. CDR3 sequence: CASSSMTGWIGNTIYF. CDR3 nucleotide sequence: TGTGCCAGCAGTTCGATGACAGGGTGGATTGGAAACACCATATATTTT.